The 16 T cell receptor beta chains presented below share a single source sample, sequenced in a study of cytomegalovirus exposure and HLA in healthy donors. Researchers ran the PCR with 60 Vbeta and 13 Jbeta primers. The data were produced by immunoSEQ multiplex PCR, yet TCRdb's version contains in-frame clones alone and is incomplete. This table holds approximately 40,000 clones, approximately 82% found once. Sequencing was performed on PBMCs. These TCRs come from a woman aged 18-29 years in good health and CMV-seropositive.

V and J are TRBV5-1 and TRBJ2-5; 9 bases agree with TRBD1. Near its end, the DNA agrees better with TRBJ2-7, so the J call may be wrong. Per the germline V gene, CDR1 is SGHRS and CDR2 is YFSETQ. This CDR3 has 14 amino acids. The CDR3 DNA follows: TGCGCCAGCAGCTTCACAGGGGGCGGTTACGAGCAGTACTTC. Translation gives CASSFTGGGYEQYF.

This chain joins TRBV7-6 and TRBJ2-7; 8 nucleotides align to TRBD2. The CDR3 totals 15 residues. Trimming removed 5 bases from V and 4 bases from J; junction bases left unmatched: 10. Germline CDR1 reads SGHVS; CDR2 reads FNYEAQ. As DNA, the CDR3 is TGTGCCAGCAGCCCCGCCGGGGGGGGCTTGTACGAGCAGTACTTC. Protein: CASSPAGGGLYEQYF.

This clone was detected only a few times. The rearrangement joins TRBV2 to TRBJ2-2, with D maybe TRBD2 (6 bases). Trimming shortened V by 2 bases and J by 2 bases, and 18 bases separated the two germline ends. The germline CDR1 and CDR2 sequences are SNHLY and FYNNEI. The CDR3 contains 18 residues. The CDR3 DNA sequence: TGTGCCAGCAGTGAACTTTTCGGCGGGGAGAGAAACACCGGGGAGCTGTTTTTT. Encoded protein: CASSELFGGERNTGELFF.

The rearrangement links TRBV4-3 to TRBJ2-3, with D tentatively TRBD2 (6 bases). The germline V and J ends were trimmed by 4 bases and 2 bases, with 16 bases remaining between them. The CDR3 has 16 residues. Looked up from germline, CDR1 is LGHNA and CDR2 is YSLEER. The CDR3 sequence is CASSPSGQEYTDTQYF. CDR3 DNA: TGCGCCAGCAGCCCCAGCGGGCAGGAGTACACAGATACGCAGTATTTT.

The CDR3: CASPSGLAAQETQYF. The CDR3 DNA reads TGTGCCAGCCCATCTGGGCTAGCAGCCCAAGAGACCCAGTACTTC. The chain joins TRBV2 to TRBJ2-5; tentative D call: TRBD2 (5 bases). Germline CDR1 is SNHLY and CDR2 is FYNNEI. Trimming removed 8 bases at V and 1 base at J, with 17 bases between. This CDR3 has 15 residues.

The chain recombines TRBV19 with TRBJ2-7, with TRBD1 as a possible D gene (5 bases). There are 14 residues in the CDR3. V was clipped by 0 bases and J by 1 base, with 7 bases between them. The germline gives CDR1 LNHDA, CDR2 SQIVND (reference sequence). In nucleotides, the CDR3 is TGTGCCAGTAGTATAGAGGGGCCTTCCTACGAGCAGTACTTC. Its translation: CASSIEGPSYEQYF.

This chain uses TRBV7-6 with TRBJ1-4; D remains ambiguous. Trimming cost V 1 base and J 1 base, with 13 bases left between them. CDR1 and CDR2 from the germline V gene are SGHVS and FNYEAQ. The CDR3 consists of 17 residues. This CDR3 is CASSLGQIRGTNEKLFF. CDR3 DNA: TGTGCCAGCAGCTTAGGCCAGATACGAGGAACTAATGAAAAACTGTTTTTT. The entire variable domain, with the rest obtained from reference TRBV7-6 and TRBJ1-4, is as follows: GAGVSQSPRYKVTKRGQDVALRCDPISGHVSLYWYRQALGQGPEFLTYFNYEAQQDKSGLPNDRFSAERPEGSISTLTIQRTEQRDSAMYRCASSLGQIRGTNEKLFFGSGTQLSVL.

The V call is TRBV5-5, the J call TRBJ2-6, with D perhaps TRBD1 (5 bases). The CDR3 covers 18 residues. Per germline, CDR1 SGHKS and CDR2 YYEKEE (reference sequence). V lost 1 base, J lost 0 bases, and 14 bases lay in between. The CDR3 DNA reads TGTGCCAGCAGCTTGTGGCCAGGGTCTCCCTCTGGGGCCAACGTCCTGACTTTC. It codes for CASSLWPGSPSGANVLTF.

This clone was seen more than once but under ten times. The gene calls are TRBV21-1 and TRBJ2-3; the table names TRBD1, a call not compared with the DNA. TRBV21-1 is reported as a pseudogene. This CDR3 has 15 amino acids. The CDR3 region is CASSKHQGSTDTQYF. CDR3 coding DNA: TGTGCCAGCAGCAAACATCAGGGTAGCACAGATACGCAGTATTTT.

The chain carries TRBV30 and TRBJ2-7; 8 positions match TRBD1. The CDR3 is 17 amino acids. The trim removed 1 base at V and 2 bases at J, leaving 13 bases unmatched. CDR1 and CDR2 (germline): GTSNPN, SVGIG (reference sequence). CDR3 in DNA: TGTGCCTGGAGTGGGCGGAGTGGGACAGGATCGGCCTACGAGCAGTACTTC. It is translated as CAWSGRSGTGSAYEQYF.

As regards this clone: A read error may account for a junction end that differs from germline. The V gene is TRBV28, the J gene TRBJ1-2; D not resolved. The CDR3 extends over 14 amino acids. Germline CDR1 reads MDHEN; CDR2 reads SYDVKM. The CDR3 sequence: CASSSTRITYGYPF. The CDR3, as DNA: TGTGCCAGCAGTTCAACCAGGATTACCTATGGCTACCCCTTC.

The chain is built from TRBV4-2 and TRBJ1-3, with TRBD1 matching over 7 bases. CDR1 is LGHNA and CDR2 is YNFKEQ in the germline V gene. The CDR3 has 18 amino acids. With V trimmed by 0 bases and J by 2 bases, 10 bases remained unmatched. The CDR3 DNA reads TGTGCCAGCAGCCAAGATTTTGTAGGGGGCTCTACTGGAAACACCATATATTTT. Protein: CASSQDFVGGSTGNTIYF.

This rearrangement joins TRBV6-1 to TRBJ1-2, with D possibly matching TRBD1 (5 bases). The germline gives CDR1 MNHNS, CDR2 SASEGT. The V end was cut by 2 bases, the J end by 4 bases, with 14 bases between. The CDR3 runs 15 residues. The CDR3 nucleotides are TGTGCCAGCAGTGAACAGAATGGGGCAATCTATGGCTACACCTTC. Residues: CASSEQNGAIYGYTF.

The chain is built from TRBV25-1 and TRBJ2-1, with a possible D match to TRBD2 (6 bases). The germline V gene has CDR1 MGHDK and CDR2 SYGVNS. The CDR3 has 15 amino acids. V lost 3 bases, J lost 8 bases, and 17 bases lay in between. CDR3: CASSDRTEGRYEQFF. The DNA for the CDR3 is TGTGCCAGCAGTGATCGGACGGAGGGCAGGTATGAGCAGTTCTTC.

The chain uses TRBV7-2 and TRBJ1-1; D is perhaps TRBD1 (6 bases). This CDR3 spans 16 amino acids. V was trimmed by 3 bases and J by 8 bases, leaving 22 bases between them. Germline assignment: CDR1 SGHTA and CDR2 FQGNSA. The CDR3 DNA reads as TGTGCCAGCAGCTTTCTCTCCGGTAGGACAGCCGGGGAAGCTTTCTTT. Amino acid sequence: CASSFLSGRTAGEAFF.

The chain uses TRBV4-3 and TRBJ2-7, with 12 positions matching TRBD1. This CDR3 spans 16 amino acids. Trimming cost V 4 bases and J 4 bases; bases outside gene matches: 8. CDR1 and CDR2 from the germline V gene are LGHNA and YSLEER. CDR3 protein: CASSRGGQGAGYEQYF. The CDR3 nucleotides are TGCGCCAGCAGCCGAGGGGGACAGGGGGCTGGGTACGAGCAGTACTTC.